The 9 T cell receptor beta chains presented below share a single source sample, sequenced in a study of radiation and T cells in renal cell carcinoma. Noted treatment: treatment-naive control, cytoreductive nephrectomy. Clones were sequenced by immunoSEQ multiplex PCR, and TCRdb holds only the in-frame ones, with some missing. The repertoire consists of under 11,000 clones, with about three fifths occurring once and the leading ten covering roughly 9.7%. The starting material was tumor tissue, obtained from a patient whose treatment was nephrectomy without radiotherapy. These receptors all come from a man in his forties or fifties with renal cell carcinoma.

Of note for this clone: The sample has other DNA sequences that encode this CDR3 too. This rearrangement joins TRBV5-6 to TRBJ1-2; D ambiguous. Trimming removed 1 base at V and 0 bases at J, with 13 bases between. The CDR3 has 16 amino acids. Germline-derived CDR1 and CDR2 are SGHDT and YYEEEE. The CDR3 region is CASSLSALLANYGYTF. CDR3 DNA: TGTGCCAGCAGCTTGTCGGCCCTGTTAGCTAACTATGGCTACACCTTC.

CDR3 in amino acids: CASSSQKGAYNEQFF. CDR3 nucleotides: TGTGCCAGCAGCTCCCAGAAGGGGGCCTACAATGAGCAGTTCTTC. This chain connects TRBV7-2 to TRBJ2-1; D may be TRBD1 (6 bases). CDR1 is SGHTA and CDR2 is FQGNSA in the germline V gene. V was pared by 4 bases and J by 2 bases, with 12 bases between. This CDR3 contains 15 residues.

With regard to this clone: This same CDR3 is encoded by further DNA sequences in the sample. The rearrangement links TRBV25-1 to TRBJ2-1; D remains unclear. This CDR3 comprises 12 residues. Germline V lookup: CDR1 MGHDK, CDR2 SYGVNS. Trimming took 1 base from V and 5 from J, leaving 3 bases between them. The CDR3 bases are TGTGCCAGCAGTGAATCCGACAATGAGCAGTTCTTC. This encodes CASSESDNEQFF.

The V and J genes are TRBV11-3 and TRBJ1-4; no clear D. Trimming shortened V by 6 bases and J by 5 bases, and 10 bases separated the two germline ends. Per germline, CDR1 SGHNT and CDR2 YENEEA. The CDR3 extends over 13 amino acids. Here the CDR3 DNA reads TGTGCCAGCAGGTCGGCGGTAAATGAAAAACTGTTTTTT. Its protein is CASRSAVNEKLFF. Combining the CDR3 with reference TRBV11-3 and TRBJ1-4 gives the whole variable domain EAGVVQSPRYKIIEKKQPVAFWCNPISGHNTLYWYLQNLGQGPELLIRYENEEAVDDSQLPKDRFSAERLKGVDSTLKIQPAELGDSAVYLCASRSAVNEKLFFGSGTQLSVL.

This clone was seen a few times. V usage is TRBV19 and J usage is TRBJ1-3, with 8 bases matching TRBD1. Germline V lookup: CDR1 LNHDA, CDR2 SQIVND (reference sequence). The length of the CDR3 is 13 residues. J lost 5 bases, V lost 9 bases, and 6 bases had no gene match. This chain's CDR3 is CASRDRGRNTIYF. The CDR3 DNA follows: TGTGCCAGCCGAGACAGGGGTAGAAACACCATATATTTT. The entire variable domain, with the rest obtained from reference TRBV19 and TRBJ1-3, is as follows: DGGITQSPKYLFRKEGQNVTLSCEQNLNHDAMYWYRQDPGQGLRLIYYSQIVNDFQKGDIAEGYSVSREKKESFPLTVTSAQKNPTAFYLCASRDRGRNTIYFGEGSWLTVV.

This chain uses TRBV5-8 with TRBJ1-1; 9 bases fit TRBD1. The ends lost 4 bases at V and 6 bases at J; junction bases unmatched: 4. Germline assignment: CDR1 SGHTS and CDR2 YDEGEE. The CDR3 extends over 13 amino acids. CDR3 bases: TGTGCCAGCAGCCCCGGGACAGGGTCTGAAGCTTTCTTT. Amino acids: CASSPGTGSEAFF.

This CDR3 is CASSSQDRFSYNEQFF. For the CDR3, the DNA is TGTGCCAGCAGCTCACAGGACAGATTCTCCTACAATGAGCAGTTCTTC. The J gene is TRBJ2-1, the V gene TRBV5-6; perhaps TRBD1 as D (6 bases). There are 16 residues in the CDR3. V was pared by 3 bases and J by 0 bases, with 13 bases between. Germline loops: CDR1 SGHDT, CDR2 YYEEEE.

The chain is built from TRBV19 and TRBJ1-1; D unclear. There are 14 residues in the CDR3. With 1 base removed from V and 6 bases from J, the gap between germline ends came to 12 bases. Looked up from germline, CDR1 is LNHDA and CDR2 is SQIVND (reference sequence). The CDR3 DNA reads TGTGCCAGTAGTATAGCAGTCTCTCGCCCTGAAGCTTTCTTT. Translated: CASSIAVSRPEAFF. Looking up the rest from reference TRBV19 and TRBJ1-1 gives the full variable domain: DGGITQSPKYLFRKEGQNVTLSCEQNLNHDAMYWYRQDPGQGLRLIYYSQIVNDFQKGDIAEGYSVSREKKESFPLTVTSAQKNPTAFYLCASSIAVSRPEAFFGQGTRLTVV.

The chain couples TRBV7-2 to TRBJ2-6; D is unresolved. Trimming shortened V by 1 base and J by 0 bases, and 7 bases separated the two germline ends. CDR3 length: 16 amino acids. The germline CDR1 and CDR2 sequences are SGHTA and FQGNSA. The chain's CDR3 is CASSLGPASGANVLTF. DNA of the CDR3: TGTGCCAGCAGCTTAGGACCAGCCTCTGGGGCCAACGTCCTGACTTTC.